This TCR beta chain was captured in a study of blood T cells in healthy people across ages. From germline, CDR1 is ENHRY and CDR2 SYGVKD. Unmatched junction bases numbered 8, after V lost 3 bases and J lost 4 bases. The CDR3 has 17 residues. As concerns this clonotype: The antigen is not known.

A second about 6 to 11 cycle PCR used barcoded and J-beta primers. MiXCR was run by TCRdb on the 5' RACE reads, yielding one entry per CDR3 protein. The data show about 650,000 distinct CDR3 sequences, less than 40% seen once. Broader study findings: Both naive CD4+ cell counts and diversity were greater in long-lived donors than in aged donors. Older age went with lower TCR beta diversity per million T cells, in a roughly linear way.

Isolation recovered at least 6.5 million PBMCs from every sample. With each sample, at least 6 micrograms of total RNA were extracted. This chain links TRBV10-3 with TRBJ2-1; 11 nucleotides agree with TRBD2. The receptor's source is a woman older than 75 in good health. The material sequenced was blood. This CDR3 is CAISDPIAGGSYNEQFF. The CDR3 DNA is TGTGCCATCAGTGACCCCATAGCGGGAGGGAGTTACAATGAGCAGTTCTTC.